The clone carrying this T cell receptor (beta chain) was observed a single time. The germline gives CDR1 SQVTM, CDR2 ANQGSEA. This CDR3 has 14 residues. With 2 bases removed from V and 1 base from J, the gap between germline ends came to 11 bases. Each donor was nominally healthy when sampled (though unrecorded immune exposures were likely). The data stem from a study of cytomegalovirus exposure and HLA in healthy donors. The PCR employed 60 Vbeta primers together with 13 Jbeta primers. Produced via immunoSEQ multiplex PCR; TCRdb's table is partial and in-frame only. The sample holds tens of thousands of clones; less than 80% are singletons and the top ten take more than 1.3%.

V is TRBV29-1 and J is TRBJ1-1, with D unclear. The receptor was isolated from a male donor in good health and CMV-seronegative. The specimen sequenced was PBMCs. The CDR3 nucleotides read TGCAGCGTTGAATCTGGGCAACGGAACACTGAAGCTTTCTTT. It specifies CSVESGQRNTEAFF.